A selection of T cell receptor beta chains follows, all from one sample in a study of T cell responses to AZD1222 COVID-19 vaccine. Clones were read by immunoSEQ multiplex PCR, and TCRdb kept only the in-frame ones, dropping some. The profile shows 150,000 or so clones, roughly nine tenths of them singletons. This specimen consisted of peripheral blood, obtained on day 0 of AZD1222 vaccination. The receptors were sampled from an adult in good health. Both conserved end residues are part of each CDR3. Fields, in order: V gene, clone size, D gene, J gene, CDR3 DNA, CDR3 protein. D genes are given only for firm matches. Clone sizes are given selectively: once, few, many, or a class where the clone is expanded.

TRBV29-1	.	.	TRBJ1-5	TGCAGCGCTGGGCTAGAAAATCAGCCCCAGCATTTT	CSAGLENQPQHF
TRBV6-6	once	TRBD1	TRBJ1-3	TGTGCCAGCACCGAGACAGGGTTCGGAAACACCATATATTTT	CASTETGFGNTIYF
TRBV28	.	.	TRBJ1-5	TGTGCCAGCTTTCAGACGGATCAGCCCCAGCATTTT	CASFQTDQPQHF
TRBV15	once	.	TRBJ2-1	TGTGCCACCAGCAGAGATCGTATTGATGAGCAGTTCTTC	CATSRDRIDEQFF
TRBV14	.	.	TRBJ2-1	TGTGCCAGCAGCCAACCTAGGAGGGGGAGCTCCTACAATGAGCAGTTCTTC	CASSQPRRGSSYNEQFF
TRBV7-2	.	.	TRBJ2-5	TGTGCCAGCAGCTTGGGGGGACAGTACCAAGAGACCCAGTACTTC	CASSLGGQYQETQYF
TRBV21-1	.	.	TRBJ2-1	TGTGCCAGCAGGCACCCAGGTTGGCGGGAGGGGACCTACAATGAGCAGTTCTTC	CASRHPGWREGTYNEQFF
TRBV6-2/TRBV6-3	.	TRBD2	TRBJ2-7	TGTGCCAGCAGTTGGGAAGGGCTAGCGGGGGATCCCTACGAGCAGTACTTC	CASSWEGLAGDPYEQYF
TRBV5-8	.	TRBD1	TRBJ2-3	TGTGCCAGCAAGGGGACAGGGGGCGCATACACAGATACGCAGTATTTT	CASKGTGGAYTDTQYF
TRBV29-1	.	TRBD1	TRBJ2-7	TGCAGCGTTGAGGGACAGGGGGTTTACGAGCAGTACTTC	CSVEGQGVYEQYF
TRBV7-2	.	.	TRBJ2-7	TGTGCCAGCAGCTCCCCCGGGATTAGCTCCTACGAGCAGTACTTC	CASSSPGISSYEQYF
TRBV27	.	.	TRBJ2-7	TGTGCCAGCAGTTTTTCGACTGTTTGGAGCTCCTACGAGCAGTACTTC	CASSFSTVWSSYEQYF
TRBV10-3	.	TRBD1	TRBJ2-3	TGTGCCATCAGTGAGTCGTGGACAGGGACAACCGATACGCAGTATTTT	CAISESWTGTTDTQYF